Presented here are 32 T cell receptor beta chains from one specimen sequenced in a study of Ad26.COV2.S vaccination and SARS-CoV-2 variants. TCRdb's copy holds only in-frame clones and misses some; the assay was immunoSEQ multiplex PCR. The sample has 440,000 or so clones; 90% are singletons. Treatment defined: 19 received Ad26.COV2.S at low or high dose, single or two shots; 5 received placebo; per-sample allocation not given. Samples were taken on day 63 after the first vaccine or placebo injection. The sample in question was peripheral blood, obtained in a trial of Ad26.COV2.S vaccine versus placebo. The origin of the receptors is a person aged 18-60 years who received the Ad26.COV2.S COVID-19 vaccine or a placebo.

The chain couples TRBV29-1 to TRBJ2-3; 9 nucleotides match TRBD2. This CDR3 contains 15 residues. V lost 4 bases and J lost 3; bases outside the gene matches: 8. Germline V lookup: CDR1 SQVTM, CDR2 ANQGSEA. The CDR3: CSVVVLAGRTDTQYF. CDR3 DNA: TGCAGCGTTGTTGTCCTAGCGGGACGAACAGATACGCAGTATTTT.

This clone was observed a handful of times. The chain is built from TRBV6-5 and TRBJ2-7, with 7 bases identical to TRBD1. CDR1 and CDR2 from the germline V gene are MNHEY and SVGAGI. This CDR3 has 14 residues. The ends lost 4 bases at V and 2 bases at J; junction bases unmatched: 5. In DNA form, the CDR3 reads TGTGCCAGCAGTTCGCCGGGACAGACCTACGAGCAGTACTTC. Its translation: CASSSPGQTYEQYF.

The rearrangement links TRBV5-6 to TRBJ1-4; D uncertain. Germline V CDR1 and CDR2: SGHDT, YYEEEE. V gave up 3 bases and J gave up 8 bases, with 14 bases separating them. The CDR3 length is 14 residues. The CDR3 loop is CASSWNIGPEKLFF. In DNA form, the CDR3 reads TGTGCCAGCAGCTGGAATATAGGGCCCGAAAAACTGTTTTTT.

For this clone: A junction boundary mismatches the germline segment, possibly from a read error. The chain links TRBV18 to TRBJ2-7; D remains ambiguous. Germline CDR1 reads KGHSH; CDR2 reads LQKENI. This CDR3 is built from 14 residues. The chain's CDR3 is CASSPATGYNVVDF. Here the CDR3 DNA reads TGTGCCAGCTCACCAGCCACGGGCTATAACGTAGTAGACTTC.

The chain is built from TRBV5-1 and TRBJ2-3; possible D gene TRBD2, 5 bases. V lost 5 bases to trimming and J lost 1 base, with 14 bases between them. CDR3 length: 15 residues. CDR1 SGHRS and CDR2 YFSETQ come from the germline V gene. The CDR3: CASRRVGGGTDTQYF. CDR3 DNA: TGCGCCAGCAGACGGGTAGGAGGAGGCACAGATACGCAGTATTTT.

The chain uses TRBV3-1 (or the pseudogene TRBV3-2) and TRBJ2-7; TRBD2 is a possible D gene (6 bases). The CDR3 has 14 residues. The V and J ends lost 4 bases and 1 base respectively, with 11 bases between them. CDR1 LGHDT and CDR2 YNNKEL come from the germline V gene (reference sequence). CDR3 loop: CASSPGLGSYEQYF. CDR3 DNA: TGTGCCAGCAGCCCGGGACTCGGATCCTACGAGCAGTACTTC.

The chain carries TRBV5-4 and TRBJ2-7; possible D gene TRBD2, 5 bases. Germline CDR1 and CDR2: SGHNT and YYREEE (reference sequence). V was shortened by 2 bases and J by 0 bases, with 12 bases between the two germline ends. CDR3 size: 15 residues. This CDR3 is CASSFRSGPSYEQYF. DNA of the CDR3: TGTGCCAGCAGCTTCCGAAGCGGTCCCTCCTACGAGCAGTACTTC.

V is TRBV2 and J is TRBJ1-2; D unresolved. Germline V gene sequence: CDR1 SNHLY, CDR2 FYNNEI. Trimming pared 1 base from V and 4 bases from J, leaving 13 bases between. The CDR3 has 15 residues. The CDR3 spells CASSEEGNPTYGYTF. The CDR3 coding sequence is TGTGCCAGCAGTGAAGAGGGAAATCCAACCTATGGCTACACCTTC.

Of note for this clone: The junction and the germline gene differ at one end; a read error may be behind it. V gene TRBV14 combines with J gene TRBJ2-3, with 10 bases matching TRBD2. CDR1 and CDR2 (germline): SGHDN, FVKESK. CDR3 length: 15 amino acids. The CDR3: CASSQSSGSIDTQYF. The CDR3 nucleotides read TGTGCCAGCAGCCAATCTAGCGGGAGCATAGATACGCAGTATTTT.

The CDR3 loop is CASSSKYEQYF. DNA of the CDR3: TGTGCCAGCAGCTCCAAGTACGAGCAGTACTTC. This chain links TRBV5-8 with TRBJ2-7; D remains unclear. The ends were cut back, 3 bases at V and 4 bases at J, with 5 bases in the middle. Germline CDR1 reads SGHTS; CDR2 reads YDEGEE. The CDR3 contains 11 residues.

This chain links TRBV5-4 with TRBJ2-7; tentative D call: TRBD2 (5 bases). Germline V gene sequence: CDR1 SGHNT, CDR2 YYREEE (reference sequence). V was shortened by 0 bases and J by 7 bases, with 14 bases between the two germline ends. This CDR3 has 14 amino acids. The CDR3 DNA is TGTGCCAGCAGCTTGGGGAGCGGTGCTATGGAGCAGTACTTC. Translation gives CASSLGSGAMEQYF.

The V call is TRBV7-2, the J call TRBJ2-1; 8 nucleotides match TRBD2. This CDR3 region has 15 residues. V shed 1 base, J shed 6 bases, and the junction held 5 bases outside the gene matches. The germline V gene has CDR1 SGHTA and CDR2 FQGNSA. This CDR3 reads CASSLGPSGFNEQFF. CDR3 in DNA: TGTGCCAGCAGCTTAGGTCCTAGCGGGTTCAATGAGCAGTTCTTC.

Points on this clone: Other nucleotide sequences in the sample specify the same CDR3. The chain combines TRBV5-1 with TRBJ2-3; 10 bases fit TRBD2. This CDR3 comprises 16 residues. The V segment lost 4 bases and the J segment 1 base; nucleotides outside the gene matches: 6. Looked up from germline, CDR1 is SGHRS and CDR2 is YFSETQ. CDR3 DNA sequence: TGCGCCAGCAGCACCCGACTAGCGGGTGGCACAGATACGCAGTATTTT. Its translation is CASSTRLAGGTDTQYF.

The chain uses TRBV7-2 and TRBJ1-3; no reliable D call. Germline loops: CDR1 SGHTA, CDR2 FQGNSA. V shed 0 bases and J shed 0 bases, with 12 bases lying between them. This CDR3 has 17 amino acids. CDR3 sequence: CASSLAPGLNSGNTIYF. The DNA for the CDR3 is TGTGCCAGCAGCTTAGCGCCCGGACTCAACTCTGGAAACACCATATATTTT. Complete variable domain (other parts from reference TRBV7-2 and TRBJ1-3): GAGVSQSPSNKVTEKGKDVELRCDPISGHTALYWYRQSLGQGLEFLIYFQGNSAPDKSGLPSDRFSAERTGGSVSTLTIQRTQQEDSAVYLCASSLAPGLNSGNTIYFGEGSWLTVV.

The CDR3 region is CASSGGTFASGANVLTF. Here the CDR3 DNA reads TGTGCCAGCAGTGGGGGGACATTCGCCTCTGGGGCCAACGTCCTGACTTTC. The chain combines TRBV2 with TRBJ2-6; a weak D match, TRBD1 (6 bases). V was trimmed by 4 bases and J by 0 bases, leaving 13 bases between them. The CDR3 loop spans 17 amino acids. The germline gives CDR1 SNHLY, CDR2 FYNNEI.

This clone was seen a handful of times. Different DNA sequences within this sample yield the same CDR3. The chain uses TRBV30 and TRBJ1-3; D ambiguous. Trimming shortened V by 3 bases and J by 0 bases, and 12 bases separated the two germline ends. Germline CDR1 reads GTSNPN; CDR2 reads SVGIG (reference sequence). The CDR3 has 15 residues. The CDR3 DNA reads TGTGCCTGGAGCTCCTTTGAAGTCTCTGGAAACACCATATATTTT. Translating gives CAWSSFEVSGNTIYF.

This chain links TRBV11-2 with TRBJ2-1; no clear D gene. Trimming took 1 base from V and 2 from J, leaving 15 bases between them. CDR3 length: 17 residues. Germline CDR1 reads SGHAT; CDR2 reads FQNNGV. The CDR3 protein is CASSLGVRVATYNEQFF. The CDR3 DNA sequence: TGTGCCAGCAGCTTAGGGGTAAGGGTAGCCACCTACAATGAGCAGTTCTTC. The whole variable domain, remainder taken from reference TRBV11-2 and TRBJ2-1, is EAGVAQSPRYKIIEKRQSVAFWCNPISGHATLYWYQQILGQGPKLLIQFQNNGVVDDSQLPKDRFSAERLKGVDSTLKIQPAKLEDSAVYLCASSLGVRVATYNEQFFGPGTRLTVL.

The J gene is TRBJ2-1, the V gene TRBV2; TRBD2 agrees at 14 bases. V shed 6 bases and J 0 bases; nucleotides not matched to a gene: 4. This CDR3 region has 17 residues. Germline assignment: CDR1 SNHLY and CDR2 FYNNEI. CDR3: CASRGTSGSASYNEQFF. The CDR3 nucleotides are TGTGCCAGCAGGGGGACTAGCGGGAGCGCCTCCTACAATGAGCAGTTCTTC.

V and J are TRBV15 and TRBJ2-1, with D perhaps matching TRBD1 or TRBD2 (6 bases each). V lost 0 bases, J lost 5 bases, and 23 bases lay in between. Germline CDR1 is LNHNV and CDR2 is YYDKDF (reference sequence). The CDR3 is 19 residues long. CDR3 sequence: CATSRESVRRGALNNEQFF. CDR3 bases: TGTGCCACCAGCAGAGAGTCAGTGCGGAGGGGGGCCCTCAACAATGAGCAGTTCTTC. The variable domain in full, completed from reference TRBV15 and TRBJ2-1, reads DAMVIQNPRYQVTQFGKPVTLSCSQTLNHNVMYWYQQKSSQAPKLLFHYYDKDFNNEADTPDNFQSRRPNTSFCFLDIRSPGLGDTAMYLCATSRESVRRGALNNEQFFGPGTRLTVL.

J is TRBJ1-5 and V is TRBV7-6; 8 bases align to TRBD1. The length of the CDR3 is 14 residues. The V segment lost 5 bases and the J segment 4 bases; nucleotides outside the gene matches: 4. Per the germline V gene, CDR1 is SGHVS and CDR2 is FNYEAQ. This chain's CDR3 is CASSPRTGNQPQHF. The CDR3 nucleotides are TGTGCCAGCAGCCCGCGGACAGGGAATCAGCCCCAGCATTTT.

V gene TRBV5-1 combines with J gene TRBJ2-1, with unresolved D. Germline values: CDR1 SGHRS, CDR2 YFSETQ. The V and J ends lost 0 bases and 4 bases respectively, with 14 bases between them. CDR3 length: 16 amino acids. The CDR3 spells CASSLGYGSEYNEQFF. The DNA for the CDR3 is TGCGCCAGCAGCTTGGGCTACGGTTCGGAGTACAATGAGCAGTTCTTC.

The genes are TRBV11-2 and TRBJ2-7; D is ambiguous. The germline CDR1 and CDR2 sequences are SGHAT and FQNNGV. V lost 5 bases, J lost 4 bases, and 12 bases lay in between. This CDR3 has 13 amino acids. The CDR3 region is CASSRSPPYEQYF. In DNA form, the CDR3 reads TGTGCCAGCAGCCGTTCCCCACCTTACGAGCAGTACTTC.

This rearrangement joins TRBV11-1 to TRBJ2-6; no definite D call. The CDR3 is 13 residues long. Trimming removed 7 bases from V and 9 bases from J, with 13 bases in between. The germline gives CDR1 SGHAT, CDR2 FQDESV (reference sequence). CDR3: CASTIPGRNVLTF. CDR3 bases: TGTGCCAGCACCATTCCGGGCCGCAACGTCCTGACTTTC.

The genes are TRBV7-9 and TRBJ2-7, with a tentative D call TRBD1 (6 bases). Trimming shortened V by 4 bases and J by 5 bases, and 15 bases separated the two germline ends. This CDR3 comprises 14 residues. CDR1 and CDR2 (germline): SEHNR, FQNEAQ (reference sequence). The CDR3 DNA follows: TGTGCCAGCAGCTCCGACAGGAGAGGGGACGAGCAGTACTTC. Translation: CASSSDRRGDEQYF.

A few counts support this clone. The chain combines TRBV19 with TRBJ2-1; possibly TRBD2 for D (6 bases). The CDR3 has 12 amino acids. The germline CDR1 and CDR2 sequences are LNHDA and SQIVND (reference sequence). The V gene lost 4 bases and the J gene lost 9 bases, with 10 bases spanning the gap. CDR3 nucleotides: TGTGCCAGTAGTAAGGAGGGCGGTGAGCAGTTCTTC. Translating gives CASSKEGGEQFF.

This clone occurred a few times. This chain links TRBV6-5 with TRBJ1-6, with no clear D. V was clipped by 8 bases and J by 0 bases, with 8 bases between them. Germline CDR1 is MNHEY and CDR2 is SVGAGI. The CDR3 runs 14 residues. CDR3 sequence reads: CASARNSYNSPLHF. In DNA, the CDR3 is TGTGCCAGCGCGAGGAACTCCTATAATTCACCCCTCCACTTT.

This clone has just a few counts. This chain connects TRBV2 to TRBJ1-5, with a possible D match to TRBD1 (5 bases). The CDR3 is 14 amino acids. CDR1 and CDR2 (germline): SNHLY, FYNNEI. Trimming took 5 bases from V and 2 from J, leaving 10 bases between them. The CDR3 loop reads CASSSGLGNQPQHF. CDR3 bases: TGTGCCAGCAGTTCAGGGTTGGGCAATCAGCCCCAGCATTTT.

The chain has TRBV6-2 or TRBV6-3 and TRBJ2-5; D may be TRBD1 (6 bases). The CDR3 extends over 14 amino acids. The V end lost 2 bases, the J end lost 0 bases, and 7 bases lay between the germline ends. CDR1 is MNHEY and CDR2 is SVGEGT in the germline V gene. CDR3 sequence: CASSYGQYQETQYF. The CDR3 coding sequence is TGTGCCAGCAGTTACGGACAGTACCAAGAGACCCAGTACTTC.

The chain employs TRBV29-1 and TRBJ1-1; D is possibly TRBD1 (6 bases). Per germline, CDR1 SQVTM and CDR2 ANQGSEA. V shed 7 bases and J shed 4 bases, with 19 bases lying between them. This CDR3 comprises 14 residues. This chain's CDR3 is CSAITPDRFTEAFF. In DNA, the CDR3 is TGCAGCGCCATCACTCCCGACAGGTTCACTGAAGCTTTCTTT.

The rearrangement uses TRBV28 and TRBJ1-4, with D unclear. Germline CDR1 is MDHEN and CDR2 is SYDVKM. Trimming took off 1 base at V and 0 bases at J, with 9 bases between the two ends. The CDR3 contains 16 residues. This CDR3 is CASSLFGDATNEKLFF. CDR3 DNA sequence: TGTGCCAGCAGTTTATTCGGAGATGCAACTAATGAAAAACTGTTTTTT.

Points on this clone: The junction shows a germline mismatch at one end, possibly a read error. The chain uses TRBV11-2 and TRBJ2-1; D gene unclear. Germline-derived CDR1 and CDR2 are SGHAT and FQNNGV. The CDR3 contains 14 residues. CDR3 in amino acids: CASSLMRSFNEQFF. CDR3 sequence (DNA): TGTGCCAGCAGCTTAATGCGGTCCTTCAATGAGCAGTTCTTC.

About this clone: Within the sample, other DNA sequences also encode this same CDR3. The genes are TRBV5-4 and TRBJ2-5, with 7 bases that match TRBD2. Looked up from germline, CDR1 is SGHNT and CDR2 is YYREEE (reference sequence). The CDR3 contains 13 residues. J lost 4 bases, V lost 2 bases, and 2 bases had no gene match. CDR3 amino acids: CASSFRGGETQYF. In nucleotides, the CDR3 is TGTGCCAGCAGCTTCCGCGGGGGAGAGACCCAGTACTTC. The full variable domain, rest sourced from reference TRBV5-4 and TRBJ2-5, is ETGVTQSPTHLIKTRGQQVTLRCSSQSGHNTVSWYQQALGQGPQFIFQYYREEENGRGNFPPRFSGLQFPNYSSELNVNALELDDSALYLCASSFRGGETQYFGPGTRLLVL.